This T cell receptor (beta chain) stems from a study of T-cell reconstitution after alpha-beta-depleted transplantation in children. Preparation of the TCRbeta library used unique molecular identifiers. TCRdb used MiXCR to reprocess the PCR reads, holding one entry per CDR3 protein. The data hold about 980,000 distinct CDR3 sequences, with 25% to 30% observed a single time. This CDR3 comprises 15 residues. Germline V gene lookup returns CDR1 SEHNR and CDR2 FQNEAQ (reference sequence). V lost 5 bases, J lost 5 bases, and 18 bases lay in between. This clonotype was obtained from a boy under two years old who had a stem cell transplant for SCID, so the T cells may come from the graft donor. This sample comprised PBMCs, mostly from graft donor cells, obtained 360 days after TCRalphabeta/CD19-depleted stem cell transplant. V gene TRBV7-9 combines with J gene TRBJ2-5; the D is unclear. CDR3 nucleotide sequence: TGTGCCAGCAGCCGGCGTCTGTCGGAGAGGGAGACCCAGTACTTC. It specifies CASSRRLSERETQYF.